This T cell receptor beta chain is drawn from a study of blood T cell repertoires in COVID-19 (dated by TCRdb to the early 2020s). Some background on the complete study: The collaborator samples originated in the United States, Italy and Spain and spanned the acute and convalescent phases of COVID-19. Deeply sampled blood TCRbeta repertoires from subjects exposed to, actively infected with, or recovered from COVID-19 were included in the dataset. Where HLA class I and class II types were available, the types were taken from metadata supplied by the sample provider, not from assay-based typing. The prospective study material was composed of cDNA or gDNA derived from T cells, B-cell-depleted T cells, or PBMCs. Samples came from the ongoing ImmuneRACE study (first 160 participants) plus 1,254 subjects from 6 global collaborators. The repertoires were made available in a free public database intended to serve as a resource for research on the immune response to SARS-CoV-2. Nearly every sample came with metadata listing a de-identified subject ID, COVID-19 status, age in years and sex.

CDR1 and CDR2 are read off the germline V gene (reference sequence) as DFQATT and SNEGSKA. Cut back by 3 bases and 6 bases, the V and J ends lie 24 bases apart. The CDR3 contains 17 residues, cysteine and phenylalanine counted. Here the CDR3 DNA is all that survives: 51 bases in frame from base 1. Of note for this clone: Its specific antigen is unknown. No clone much larger than this one lies a single base away; base qualities are absent.

Whole blood was collected in K2EDTA tubes by collaborating institutions according to the institutions' own protocols. For TCRbeta analysis, collaborators shipped samples as frozen whole blood, isolated PBMCs, or DNA extracted from either of those sample types. TCRbeta CDR3 regions were amplified from genomic DNA by means of the immunoSEQ Assay, a bias-controlled multiplex PCR. The study's processing was this. Nucleated cell counts per sample were estimated from amplification of reference gene primers within the assay. To quantify the absolute abundance of each unique TCRbeta CDR3 rearrangement, sequence reads were collapsed and filtered. For each sample, productive Simpson clonality was calculated as the square root of Simpson's diversity index over productive rearrangements. TCRdb's version of the immuneACCESS table is confined to in-frame rearrangements and falls short of the full clone set. An unresolved V gene accounts for under half of the shortfall where checked; the remainder is of unknown origin. V and J calls and clone size are given by that table; D and trimming were obtained from the DNA. Recorded for this sample are some 370,000 clones; approximately 88% of them occurred a single time. The ten largest clones take up about 1.2% of the sample.

Results the study describes overall, beyond this receptor: The quantity of clinical and demographic metadata differed by source and by participant and was supplied without curation.

The sequenced sample consisted of peripheral blood. Recombination joined TRBV20-1 with TRBJ1-5, with TRBD1 perhaps the D gene, on 6 matching bases. The sequence derives from a man aged 40-49 years with acute or convalescent COVID-19. CDR3 region: CSASPPGARTGGQPQHF. At the DNA level, the sequence is TGCAGTGCTAGTCCTCCGGGGGCCCGGACGGGGGGTCAGCCCCAGCATTTT.